Below, one TCR beta chain is given with its context. What it binds is unknown. This sample stems from a study of T cell responses to AZD1222 COVID-19 vaccine. The V gene's germline CDR1 is MRHNA and CDR2 SNTAGT. The CDR3 is 14 residues long. With 0 bases removed from V and 7 bases from J, the gap between germline ends came to 10 bases. Study results and caveats: Spike regions recognized by vaccine-associated CD4 TCRs spanned the protein, led by 160-218 and 743-854. Receipt of two AZD1222 doses was followed by a rise in Spike-specific TCR breadth and depth.

Sequencing used immunoSEQ multiplex PCR; TCRdb keeps in-frame clones, though not all of them. Here the sample spans 80,000 or so clones, under 95% being singletons. This chain uses TRBV6-4 with TRBJ2-4; no clear D. The sequenced sample was peripheral blood, obtained on day 0 of MenACWY control vaccination. The receptor comes from an adult in good health. CDR3 DNA sequence: TGTGCCAGCAGTGACTCCTGGTCTTCGAACATTCAGTACTTC. Translation gives CASSDSWSSNIQYF.